This T cell receptor beta chain was captured in a study of blood T cell repertoires in COVID-19. The CDR3 has 15 amino acids. The V gene's germline CDR1 is SGHTA and CDR2 FQGNSA. The V and J ends lost 5 bases and 2 bases respectively, with 16 bases between them. Original processing notes: Amplification with reference gene primers provided the estimates of nucleated cell counts. The repertoire was sequenced with immunoSEQ multiplex PCR; TCRdb's copy has only in-frame clones and lacks some. V, J and clone size are taken as reported in that table, and D and trimming were inferred from the DNA itself. The table lists around 70,000 clones, less than 90% of them singletons.

V gene TRBV7-2 combines with J gene TRBJ2-7; possible D gene TRBD2, 6 bases. The TCR originated in a man aged 50 or older with COVID-19, enrolled during active disease. Specimen: peripheral blood. The CDR3 reads CASSQGGGAPYEQYF. The CDR3 DNA reads TGTGCCAGCAGCCAGGGAGGCGGGGCCCCCTACGAGCAGTACTTC.